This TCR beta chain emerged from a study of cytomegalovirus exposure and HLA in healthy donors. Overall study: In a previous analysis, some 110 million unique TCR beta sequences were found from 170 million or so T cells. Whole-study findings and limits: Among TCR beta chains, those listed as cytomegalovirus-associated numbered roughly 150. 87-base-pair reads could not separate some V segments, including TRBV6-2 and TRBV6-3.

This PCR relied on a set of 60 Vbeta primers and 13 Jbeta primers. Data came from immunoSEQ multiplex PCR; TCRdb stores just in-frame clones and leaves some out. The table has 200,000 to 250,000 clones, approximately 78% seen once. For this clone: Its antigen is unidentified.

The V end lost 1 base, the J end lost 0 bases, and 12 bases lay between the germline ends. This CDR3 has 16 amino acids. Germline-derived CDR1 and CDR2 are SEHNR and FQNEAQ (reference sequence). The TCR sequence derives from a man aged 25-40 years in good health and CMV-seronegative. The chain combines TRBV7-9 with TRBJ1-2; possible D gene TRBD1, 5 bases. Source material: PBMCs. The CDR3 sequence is CASSLGPSTANYGYTF. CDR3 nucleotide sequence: TGTGCCAGCAGCTTAGGGCCCTCGACAGCTAACTATGGCTACACCTTC.